This passage covers 30 T cell receptor beta chains from one sample sequenced in a study of blood T cell repertoires in COVID-19. Sequencing used immunoSEQ multiplex PCR; TCRdb keeps in-frame clones, though not all of them. The sample holds under 300,000 clones, about 83% seen once. The source material was peripheral blood. These receptors all stem from a woman aged 45-59 years who had recovered from COVID-19.

V and J are TRBV6-6 and TRBJ2-1; D is perhaps TRBD2 (6 bases). The CDR3 sequence is 16 residues long. V lost 5 bases and J lost 7, with 21 bases in between. Germline CDR1 and CDR2: MNHNY and SVGAGI (reference sequence). The CDR3 region has the DNA TGTGCCAGCAGTAGGGGCGTTTCGGGAGTAAAGAATGAGCAGTTCTTC. Its translation is CASSRGVSGVKNEQFF.

As for this clone: The junction shows a germline mismatch at one end, possibly a read error. The chain joins TRBV27 to TRBJ2-3, with 9 bases identical to TRBD2. This CDR3 is 13 amino acids long. Germline lookup yields CDR1 MNHEY and CDR2 SMNVEV (reference sequence). CDR3: CASRQPGLAFPFF. CDR3 coding DNA: TGTGCCAGCAGGCAACCGGGACTAGCATTCCCCTTTTTT.

In nucleotides, the CDR3 is TGTGCCAGCAGTGTCCAGGGGGTCTCCTACAATGAGCAGTTCTTC. Protein sequence: CASSVQGVSYNEQFF. V and J are TRBV6-4 and TRBJ2-1; 7 bases line up with TRBD1. J lost 0 bases, V lost 4 bases, and 3 bases had no gene match. Germline V lookup: CDR1 MRHNA, CDR2 SNTAGT. The CDR3 loop spans 15 amino acids.

With respect to this clone: At one boundary the junction diverges from the germline segment, which might be a read error. The V gene is TRBV6-5, the J gene TRBJ1-5; D is possibly TRBD1 (5 bases). The germline V gene has CDR1 MNHEY and CDR2 SVGAGI. The CDR3 is 14 residues long. The CDR3 coding sequence is TGTACCAGTGGGGGAGGTAGCAGCAATCAGCCCCAGCATTTT. Translation: CTSGGGSSNQPQHF.

The chain carries TRBV30 and TRBJ1-1; perhaps TRBD1 as D (6 bases). CDR1 is GTSNPN, CDR2 SVGIG, per germline (reference sequence). The CDR3 is 14 residues long. V lost 2 bases and J 0 bases, leaving 10 bases between the germline ends. The CDR3 nucleotides read TGTGCCTGGAGTCTCGGACAGATGAACACTGAAGCTTTCTTT. This codes for CAWSLGQMNTEAFF.

The CDR3 DNA is TGTGCCAGCAGCCGGGACTTTATACAATCCACCGGGGAGCTGTTTTTT. Its protein product is CASSRDFIQSTGELFF. This chain joins TRBV5-4 and TRBJ2-2, with D perhaps TRBD2 (6 bases). Germline CDR1 and CDR2: SGHNT and YYREEE (reference sequence). The CDR3 contains 16 residues. The V end lost 4 bases, the J end lost 4 bases, and 17 bases lay between the germline ends.

V is TRBV5-1 and J is TRBJ2-1; 9 positions agree with TRBD1. The CDR3 loop spans 14 amino acids. CDR1 is SGHRS, CDR2 YFSETQ, per germline. J gave up 6 bases and V 2 bases, and 3 bases lay outside the gene matches. Written as DNA, the CDR3 is TGCGCCAGCAGCTTAGACAGGGGGTCCAATGAGCAGTTCTTC. It translates to CASSLDRGSNEQFF.

The gene calls are TRBV28 and TRBJ1-2, with D possibly being TRBD1 (6 bases). The ends were cut back, 5 bases at V and 5 bases at J, with 9 bases in the middle. The CDR3 spans 12 residues. Germline loops: CDR1 MDHEN, CDR2 SYDVKM. CDR3 amino acids: CASSTGRYGYTF. The CDR3, as DNA: TGTGCCAGCAGTACAGGGCGTTATGGCTACACCTTC.

In DNA form, the CDR3 reads TGTGCCAGCAGCTTAGGTGGCCTAGCGGGAAGGGAGACCCAGTACTTC. It is translated as CASSLGGLAGRETQYF. V usage is TRBV7-2 and J usage is TRBJ2-5, with 9 bases lining up with TRBD2. This CDR3 is 16 amino acids long. V was pared by 1 base and J by 5 bases, with 8 bases of the junction left unmatched. CDR1 is SGHTA and CDR2 is FQGNSA in the germline V gene. Complete variable domain (other parts from reference TRBV7-2 and TRBJ2-5): GAGVSQSPSNKVTEKGKDVELRCDPISGHTALYWYRQSLGQGLEFLIYFQGNSAPDKSGLPSDRFSAERTGGSVSTLTIQRTQQEDSAVYLCASSLGGLAGRETQYFGPGTRLLVL.

This clone was counted between two and nine times. V and J are TRBV27 and TRBJ1-5, with a possible D match to TRBD1 (6 bases). Germline V CDR1 and CDR2: MNHEY, SMNVEV (reference sequence). The CDR3 extends over 17 amino acids. V lost 6 bases, J lost 0 bases, and 18 bases lay in between. This chain's CDR3 is CASRPRQAEYSNQPQHF. The CDR3 DNA is TGTGCCAGCAGACCTCGACAGGCTGAATATAGCAATCAGCCCCAGCATTTT.

The chain uses TRBV14 and TRBJ2-7; D is uncertain. The germline gives CDR1 SGHDN, CDR2 FVKESK. Trimming stripped 4 bases from V and 2 bases from J, with 9 bases between. The CDR3 totals 13 residues. The CDR3 coding sequence is TGTGCCAGCAGCCCCTCCGCGGCCTACGAGCAGTACTTC. Translation: CASSPSAAYEQYF.

For the CDR3, the DNA is TGTGCCAGCAGCTTAGTCGGGGAATCCATATATTTT. Amino acid sequence: CASSLVGESIYF. The rearrangement joins TRBV7-9 to TRBJ1-3, with unresolved D. Per germline, CDR1 SEHNR and CDR2 FQNEAQ (reference sequence). CDR3 length equals 12 residues. V was shortened by 1 base and J by 11 bases, with 9 bases between the two germline ends.

The chain is built from TRBV19 and TRBJ1-2; D gene uncertain. The V gene's germline CDR1 is LNHDA and CDR2 SQIVND (reference sequence). Trimming shortened V by 6 bases and J by 2 bases, and 13 bases separated the two germline ends. The CDR3 totals 14 residues. Here the CDR3 reads CASRSSAGNYGYTF. For the CDR3, the DNA is TGTGCCAGTAGGTCATCCGCCGGGAACTATGGCTACACCTTC.

The J gene is TRBJ1-1, the V gene TRBV15; unclear D gene. The CDR3 extends over 12 amino acids. The V end was cut by 5 bases, the J end by 4 bases, with 8 bases between. Germline V gene sequence: CDR1 LNHNV, CDR2 YYDKDF (reference sequence). Written as DNA, the CDR3 is TGTGCCACCAGCCCCGGAGGCACTGAAGCTTTCTTT. It specifies CATSPGGTEAFF.

The chain has TRBV7-8 and TRBJ2-4, with a possible D match to TRBD2 (5 bases). The V gene's germline CDR1 is SGHVS and CDR2 FQNEAQ. This CDR3 is built from 13 residues. V was pared by 2 bases and J by 7 bases, with 9 bases between. In DNA form, the CDR3 reads TGTGCCAGCAGCTTAAGGCCGGGGAACATTCAGTACTTC. As protein: CASSLRPGNIQYF.

The CDR3 reads CASSPRDSLYEQYF. Written as DNA, the CDR3 is TGTGCCAGCAGTCCCCGGGACAGTTTATACGAGCAGTACTTC. The chain couples TRBV6-5 to TRBJ2-7; 7 positions match TRBD1. CDR3 length: 14 amino acids. V lost 5 bases to trimming and J lost 4 bases; unmatched junction nucleotides: 8. Germline CDR1 and CDR2: MNHEY and SVGAGI.

This clone has just a few counts. The chain is built from TRBV19 and TRBJ1-2, with a tentative D call TRBD1 (5 bases). Trimming pared 4 bases from V and 3 bases from J, leaving 12 bases between. CDR3 size: 14 residues. Germline CDR1 LNHDA, CDR2 SQIVND (reference sequence). CDR3 coding DNA: TGTGCCAGTAGTACCCTGGGAGGGGACTATGGCTACACCTTC. It specifies CASSTLGGDYGYTF.

This clone came up once. This chain links TRBV18 with TRBJ1-3; TRBD1 is a possible D gene (6 bases). This CDR3 has 18 amino acids. The V gene lost 0 bases and the J gene lost 0 bases, with 15 bases spanning the gap. In germline, CDR1 is KGHSH, CDR2 LQKENI. The CDR3 region is CASSPPSTGITSGNTIYF. CDR3 sequence (DNA): TGTGCCAGCTCACCACCTTCCACAGGGATCACCTCTGGAAACACCATATATTTT. The full variable domain, in which reference TRBV18 and TRBJ1-3 provide the parts outside the CDR3, is NAGVMQNPRHLVRRRGQEARLRCSPMKGHSHVYWYRQLPEEGLKFMVYLQKENIIDESGMPKERFSAEFPKEGPSILRIQQVVRGDSAAYFCASSPPSTGITSGNTIYFGEGSWLTVV.

V is TRBV7-2 and J is TRBJ2-7, with a possible D match to TRBD2 (5 bases). This CDR3 region has 15 residues. V lost 5 bases to trimming and J lost 3 bases, with 17 bases between them. In germline, CDR1 is SGHTA, CDR2 FQGNSA. This CDR3 is CASSLLGGSGYEQYF. The CDR3, as DNA: TGTGCCAGCAGCCTCTTGGGCGGGTCTGGCTACGAGCAGTACTTC.

The rearrangement links TRBV7-2 to TRBJ2-4, with 9 bases identical to TRBD2. J was trimmed by 7 bases and V by 3 bases; bases with no gene match: 4. This CDR3 contains 14 residues. Germline CDR1 reads SGHTA; CDR2 reads FQGNSA. The CDR3 protein is CASSFSGGRNIQYF. The CDR3 DNA reads TGTGCCAGCAGCTTTAGCGGGGGAAGGAACATTCAGTACTTC.

The V and J genes are TRBV18 and TRBJ2-1; 13 bases line up with TRBD2. This CDR3 has 18 amino acids. The germline CDR1 and CDR2 sequences are KGHSH and LQKENI. V shed 0 bases, J shed 1 base, and the junction held 3 bases outside the gene matches. CDR3 region: CASSPPTSGGRSYNEQFF. The CDR3 nucleotides read TGTGCCAGCTCACCACCGACTAGCGGGGGGCGGTCCTACAATGAGCAGTTCTTC.

The chain carries TRBV14 and TRBJ1-6; D is unclear. The CDR3 contains 13 residues. Germline CDR1 and CDR2: SGHDN and FVKESK. Between the trimmed V and J ends, which lost 3 bases and 8 bases, there was a span of 8 bases. CDR3 nucleotides: TGTGCCAGCAGCCAGAGGCTGGATTCACCCCTCCACTTT. Encoded protein: CASSQRLDSPLHF.

The V and J genes are TRBV21-1 and TRBJ2-5; TRBD1 is the table's D call and was not checked against the DNA. TRBV21-1 is termed a pseudogene. The CDR3 loop spans 17 amino acids. The CDR3 loop is CASPMEGAYPGQETQYF. The CDR3, as DNA: TGTGCCAGCCCTATGGAGGGGGCGTACCCAGGGCAAGAGACCCAGTACTTC.

This chain links TRBV7-2 with TRBJ2-3, with D maybe TRBD1 (5 bases). This CDR3 is 16 amino acids long. Germline-derived CDR1 and CDR2 are SGHTA and FQGNSA. V was clipped by 0 bases and J by 3 bases, with 13 bases between them. The CDR3 spells CASSLAGAWRTDTQYF. The CDR3 nucleotides read TGTGCCAGCAGCTTAGCAGGGGCGTGGAGAACAGATACGCAGTATTTT.

The J gene is TRBJ2-7, the V gene TRBV19; D unresolved. Germline loops: CDR1 LNHDA, CDR2 SQIVND (reference sequence). V was trimmed by 5 bases and J by 2 bases, leaving 13 bases between them. There are 14 residues in the CDR3. The CDR3 nucleotides read TGTGCCAGTAGTTTCACAGACGTCGCCTACGAGCAGTACTTC. This translates into CASSFTDVAYEQYF.

The rearrangement joins TRBV10-3 to TRBJ2-2; D is possibly TRBD2 (6 bases). Germline V gene lookup returns CDR1 ENHRY and CDR2 SYGVKD. Deletions cut 4 bases from V and 8 bases from J, with 11 bases between. The CDR3 loop spans 13 amino acids. CDR3 region: CAISAEGTGELFF. CDR3 in DNA: TGTGCCATCAGTGCGGAGGGAACAGGGGAGCTGTTTTTT.

The chain links TRBV13 to TRBJ2-7; TRBD2 might be the D (6 bases). Germline-derived CDR1 and CDR2 are PRHDT and FYEKMQ (reference sequence). The CDR3 sequence is 16 residues long. The germline V and J ends were trimmed by 0 bases and 1 base, with 13 bases remaining between them. The CDR3, as DNA: TGTGCCAGCAGCTTAGGCGGGGGATATGGGTCCTACGAGCAGTACTTC. Its protein product is CASSLGGGYGSYEQYF.

The J gene is TRBJ2-7, the V gene TRBV27, with D unresolved. The CDR3 is 15 amino acids. Trimming left V 5 bases short and J 3 bases short, with 17 bases between. Germline V CDR1 and CDR2: MNHEY, SMNVEV (reference sequence). The CDR3, as DNA: TGTGCCAGCAGTCCCAGACTCCTCGGCCACTACGAGCAGTACTTC. This translates into CASSPRLLGHYEQYF.

The rearrangement uses TRBV5-1 and TRBJ2-7; 7 positions match TRBD1. Germline V gene data show CDR1 as SGHRS and CDR2 as YFSETQ. This CDR3 is built from 14 residues. V trimming: 4 bases; J trimming: 0 bases; junction bases outside the gene matches: 4. The chain's CDR3 is CASSKGTDSYEQYF. Written as DNA, the CDR3 is TGCGCCAGCAGCAAAGGGACAGACTCCTACGAGCAGTACTTC.

The chain employs TRBV11-2 and TRBJ2-7, with D possibly TRBD1 on 6 matching bases. CDR3 length: 15 amino acids. Trimming stripped 5 bases from V and 5 bases from J, with 19 bases between. CDR1 and CDR2 (germline): SGHAT, FQNNGV. The CDR3 DNA reads TGTGCCAGCAGCCTCGGAAGTAGGGGGATGGACGAGCAGTACTTC. Amino acids: CASSLGSRGMDEQYF.